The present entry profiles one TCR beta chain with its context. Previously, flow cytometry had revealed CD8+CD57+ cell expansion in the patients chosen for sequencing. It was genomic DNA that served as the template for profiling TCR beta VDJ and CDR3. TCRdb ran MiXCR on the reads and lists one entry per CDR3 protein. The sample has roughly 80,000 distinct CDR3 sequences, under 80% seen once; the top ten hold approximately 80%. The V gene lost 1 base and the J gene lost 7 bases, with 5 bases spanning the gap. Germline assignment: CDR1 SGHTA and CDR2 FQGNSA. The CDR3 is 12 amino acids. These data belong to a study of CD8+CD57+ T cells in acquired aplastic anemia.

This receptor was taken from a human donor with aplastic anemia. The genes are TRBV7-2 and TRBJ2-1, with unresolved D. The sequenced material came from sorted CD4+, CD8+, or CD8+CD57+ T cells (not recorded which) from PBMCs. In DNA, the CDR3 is TGTGCCAGCAGCTTAGGGCTTAATGAGCAGTTCTTC. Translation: CASSLGLNEQFF.